This T cell receptor beta chain was identified during a study of blood T cell repertoires in COVID-19. In the study overall: Acute and convalescent COVID-19 specimens originated in the United States, Italy and Spain. Sources were T cells, B-cell-depleted T cells, or PBMCs; the material itself was cDNA or gDNA.

Original analysis: The assay estimated nucleated cells by amplifying reference gene primers. Libraries were prepared by immunoSEQ multiplex PCR; TCRdb keeps only in-frame clonotypes and omits some of them. V and J calls plus clone size are reproduced from that table; the DNA served to infer D and trimming. This sample has 95,000 to 150,000 clones, with roughly 74% found just once. Germline V gives CDR1 LGHDT, CDR2 YNNKEL (reference sequence). V was clipped by 4 bases and J by 3 bases, with 15 bases between them. The CDR3 is 15 residues long. This clone was counted once. The gene calls are TRBV3-1 (or the pseudogene TRBV3-2) and TRBJ1-1, with a possible D match to TRBD1 (5 bases). The sequence derives from a man older than 75 with COVID-19, enrolled during active disease. The sequenced sample was peripheral blood. CDR3 bases: TGTGCCAGCAGCCCGAGGGCGGGGGTGGACACTGAAGCTTTCTTT. As protein: CASSPRAGVDTEAFF.